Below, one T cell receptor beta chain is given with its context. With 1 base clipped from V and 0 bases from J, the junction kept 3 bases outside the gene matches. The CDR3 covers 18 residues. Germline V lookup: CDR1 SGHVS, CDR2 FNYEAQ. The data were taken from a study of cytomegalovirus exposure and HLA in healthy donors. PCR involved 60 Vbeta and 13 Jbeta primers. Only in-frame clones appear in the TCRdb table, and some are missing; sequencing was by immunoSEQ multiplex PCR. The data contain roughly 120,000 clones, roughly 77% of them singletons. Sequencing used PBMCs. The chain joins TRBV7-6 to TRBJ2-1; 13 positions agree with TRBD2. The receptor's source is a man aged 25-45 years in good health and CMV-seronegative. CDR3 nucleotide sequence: TGTGCCAGCAGCTTAGTCAGGACTAGCGGGAGCTCCTACAATGAGCAGTTCTTC. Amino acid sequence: CASSLVRTSGSSYNEQFF.